There are many counts of the clone carrying this TCR beta chain. Its antigen is as yet unknown. The data are from a study of Graves' ophthalmopathy and Graves' hyperthyroidism. Whole-study context: Peripheral blood sampling preceded any treatment and occurred at initial diagnosis.

The V end lost 4 bases, the J end lost 5 bases, and 14 bases lay between the germline ends. This CDR3 comprises 14 residues. Germline values: CDR1 DFQATT, CDR2 SNEGSKA (reference sequence). Donors with ophthalmopathy: moderate-to-severe activity, CAS ≥3, NOSPECS ≥4, duration under 3 months. Study conclusions and caveats: A model built from 13 signatures distinguished ophthalmopathy from stable hyperthyroidism with roughly 90% sensitivity and less than 83% specificity. Detected in blood as well were most expanded thyroid clonotypes with frequency above 0.001.

Transcripts of RNA were the source for amplifying TCR beta CDR3 regions. Investigators did first-round RT-PCR with HTBI primers, then second-round multiplex PCR. TCRdb independently ran MiXCR on the multiplex PCR reads; one entry per CDR3 protein. The data contain some 390,000 distinct CDR3 sequences, approximately 20% of them singletons. The specimen sequenced was peripheral blood. The V and J genes are TRBV20-1 and TRBJ2-2; D perhaps matches TRBD1 (6 bases). The receptor's source is a woman aged 18-29 years with Graves' ophthalmopathy. The chain's CDR3 is CSATKLGATGELFF. The CDR3, as DNA: TGCAGTGCTACGAAACTGGGGGCAACCGGGGAGCTGTTTTTT.